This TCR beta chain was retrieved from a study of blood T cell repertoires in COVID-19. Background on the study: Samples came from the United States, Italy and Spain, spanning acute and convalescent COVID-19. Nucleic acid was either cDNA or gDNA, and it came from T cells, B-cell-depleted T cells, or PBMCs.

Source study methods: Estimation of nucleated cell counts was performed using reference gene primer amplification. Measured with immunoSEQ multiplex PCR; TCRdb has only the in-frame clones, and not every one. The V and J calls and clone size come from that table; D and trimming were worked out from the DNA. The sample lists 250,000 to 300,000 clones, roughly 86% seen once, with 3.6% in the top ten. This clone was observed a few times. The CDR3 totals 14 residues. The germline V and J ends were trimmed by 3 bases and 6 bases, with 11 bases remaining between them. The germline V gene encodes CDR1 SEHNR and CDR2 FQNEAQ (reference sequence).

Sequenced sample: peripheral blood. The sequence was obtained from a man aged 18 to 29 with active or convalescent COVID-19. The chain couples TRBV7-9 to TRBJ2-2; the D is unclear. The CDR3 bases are TGTGCCAGCAGCTTTCTTGACAACCCCGGGGAGCTGTTTTTT. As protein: CASSFLDNPGELFF.